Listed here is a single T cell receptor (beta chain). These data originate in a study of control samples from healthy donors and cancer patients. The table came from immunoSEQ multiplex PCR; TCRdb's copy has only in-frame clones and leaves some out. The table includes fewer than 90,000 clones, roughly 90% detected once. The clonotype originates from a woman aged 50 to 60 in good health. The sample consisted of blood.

CDR3 sequence: CASSLDGRGGLDTQYF. CDR3 in DNA: TGCGCCAGCAGCTTGGACGGGCGGGGGGGCCTAGATACGCAGTATTTT. This chain uses TRBV5-1 with TRBJ2-3, with 9 bases aligning to TRBD2. V was pared by 0 bases and J by 5 bases, with 7 bases of the junction left unmatched. Germline lookup yields CDR1 SGHRS and CDR2 YFSETQ. The CDR3 is made up of 16 amino acids. The entire variable domain, with the rest obtained from reference TRBV5-1 and TRBJ2-3, is as follows: KAGVTQTPRYLIKTRGQQVTLSCSPISGHRSVSWYQQTPGQGLQFLFEYFSETQRNKGNFPGRFSGRQFSNSRSEMNVSTLELGDSALYLCASSLDGRGGLDTQYFGPGTRLTVL.